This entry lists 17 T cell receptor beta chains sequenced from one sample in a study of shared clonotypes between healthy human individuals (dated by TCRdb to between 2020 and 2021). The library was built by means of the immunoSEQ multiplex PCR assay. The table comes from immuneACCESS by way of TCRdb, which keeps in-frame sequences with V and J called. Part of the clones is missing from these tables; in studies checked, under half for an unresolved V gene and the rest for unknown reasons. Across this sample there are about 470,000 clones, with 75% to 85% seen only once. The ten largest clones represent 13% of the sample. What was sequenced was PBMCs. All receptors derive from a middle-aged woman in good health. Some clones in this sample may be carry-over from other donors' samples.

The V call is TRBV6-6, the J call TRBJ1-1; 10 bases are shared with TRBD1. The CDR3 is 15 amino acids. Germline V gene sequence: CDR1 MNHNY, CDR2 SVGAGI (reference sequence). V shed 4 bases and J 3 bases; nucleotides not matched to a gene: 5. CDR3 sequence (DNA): TGTGCCAGCAGTTCGGGACAGGGGTTTTACACTGAAGCTTTCTTT. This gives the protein CASSSGQGFYTEAFF.

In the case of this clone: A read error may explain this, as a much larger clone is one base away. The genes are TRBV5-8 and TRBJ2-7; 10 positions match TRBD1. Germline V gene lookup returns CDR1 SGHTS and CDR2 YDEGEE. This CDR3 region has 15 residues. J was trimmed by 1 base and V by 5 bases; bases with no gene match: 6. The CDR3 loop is CASSTRQGASYEQYF. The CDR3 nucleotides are TGTGCCAGCAGTACCCGACAGGGGGCGTCCTACGAGCAGTACTTC.

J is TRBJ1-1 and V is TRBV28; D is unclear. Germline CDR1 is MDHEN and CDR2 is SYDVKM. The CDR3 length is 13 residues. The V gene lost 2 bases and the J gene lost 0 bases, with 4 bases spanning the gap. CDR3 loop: CASSLEVNTEAFF. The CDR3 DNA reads TGTGCCAGCAGTTTAGAGGTGAACACTGAAGCTTTCTTT.

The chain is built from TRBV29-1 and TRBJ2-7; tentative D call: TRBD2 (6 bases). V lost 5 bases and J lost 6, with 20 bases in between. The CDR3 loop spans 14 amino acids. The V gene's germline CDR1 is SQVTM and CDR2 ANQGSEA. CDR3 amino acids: CSVRRVGSAGEQYF. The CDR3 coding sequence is TGCAGCGTTAGGAGGGTGGGTTCAGCGGGCGAGCAGTACTTC.

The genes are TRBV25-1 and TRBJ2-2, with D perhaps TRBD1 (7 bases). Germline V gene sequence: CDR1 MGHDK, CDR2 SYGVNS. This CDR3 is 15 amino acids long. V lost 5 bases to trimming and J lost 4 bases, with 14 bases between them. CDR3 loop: CASSRSQGGTGELFF. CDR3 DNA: TGTGCCAGCAGTCGGAGCCAGGGGGGCACCGGGGAGCTGTTTTTT.

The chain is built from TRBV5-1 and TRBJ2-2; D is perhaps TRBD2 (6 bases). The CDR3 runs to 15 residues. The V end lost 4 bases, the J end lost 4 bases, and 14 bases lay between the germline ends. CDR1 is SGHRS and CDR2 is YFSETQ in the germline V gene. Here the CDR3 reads CASSLEGEGTGELFF. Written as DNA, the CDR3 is TGCGCCAGCAGCCTGGAGGGTGAGGGCACCGGGGAGCTGTTTTTT. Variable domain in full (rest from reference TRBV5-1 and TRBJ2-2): KAGVTQTPRYLIKTRGQQVTLSCSPISGHRSVSWYQQTPGQGLQFLFEYFSETQRNKGNFPGRFSGRQFSNSRSEMNVSTLELGDSALYLCASSLEGEGTGELFFGEGSRLTVL.

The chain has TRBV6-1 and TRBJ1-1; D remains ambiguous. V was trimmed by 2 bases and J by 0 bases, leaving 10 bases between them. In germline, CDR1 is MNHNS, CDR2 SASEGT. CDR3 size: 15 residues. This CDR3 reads CASSEQAGMNTEAFF. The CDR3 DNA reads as TGTGCCAGCAGTGAACAGGCAGGTATGAACACTGAAGCTTTCTTT.

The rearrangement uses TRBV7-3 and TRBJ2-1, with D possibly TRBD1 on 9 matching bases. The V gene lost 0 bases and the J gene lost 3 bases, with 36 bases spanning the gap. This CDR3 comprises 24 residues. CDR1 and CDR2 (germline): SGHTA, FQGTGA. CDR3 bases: TGTGCCAGCAGCTTAACGCCAATGGTTCCCCCCACAGGGGGCCGAGCGGGAGTCTACAATGAGCAGTTCTTC. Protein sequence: CASSLTPMVPPTGGRAGVYNEQFF.

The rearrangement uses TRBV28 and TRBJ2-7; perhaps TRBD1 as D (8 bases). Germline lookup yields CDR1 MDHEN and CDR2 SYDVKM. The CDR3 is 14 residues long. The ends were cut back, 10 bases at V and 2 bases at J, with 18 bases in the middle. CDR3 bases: TGTGCCACCCAACAGGGGGGGTTTACCTACGAGCAGTACTTC. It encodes CATQQGGFTYEQYF.

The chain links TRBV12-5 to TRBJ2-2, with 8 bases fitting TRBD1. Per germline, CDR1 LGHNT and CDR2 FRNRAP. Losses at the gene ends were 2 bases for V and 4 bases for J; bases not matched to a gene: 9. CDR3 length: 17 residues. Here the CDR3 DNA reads TGTGCTAGTGGTTTGAAGACGACAGGGGCCGGCACCGGGGAGCTGTTTTTT. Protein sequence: CASGLKTTGAGTGELFF.

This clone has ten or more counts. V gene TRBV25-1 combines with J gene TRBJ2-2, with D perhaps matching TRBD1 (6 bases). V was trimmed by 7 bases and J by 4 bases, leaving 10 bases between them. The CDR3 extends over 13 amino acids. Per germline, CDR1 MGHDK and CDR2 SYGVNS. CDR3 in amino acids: CASKRGSTGELFF. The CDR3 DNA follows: TGTGCCAGCAAAAGGGGGAGCACCGGGGAGCTGTTTTTT.

The CDR3 DNA reads as TGTGCCAGCAGCCAAAGTAGGGGAACTGAAGCTTTCTTT. Its translation is CASSQSRGTEAFF. The chain has TRBV14 and TRBJ1-1; perhaps TRBD1 as D (5 bases). Germline CDR1 reads SGHDN; CDR2 reads FVKESK. With 2 bases removed from V and 5 bases from J, the gap between germline ends came to 9 bases. This CDR3 contains 13 residues.

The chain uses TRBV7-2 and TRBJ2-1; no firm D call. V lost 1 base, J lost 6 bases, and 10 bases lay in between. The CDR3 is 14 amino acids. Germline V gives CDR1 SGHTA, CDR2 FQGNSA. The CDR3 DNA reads TGTGCCAGCAGCTTAGGCCAACCCCTCAATGAGCAGTTCTTC. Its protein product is CASSLGQPLNEQFF.

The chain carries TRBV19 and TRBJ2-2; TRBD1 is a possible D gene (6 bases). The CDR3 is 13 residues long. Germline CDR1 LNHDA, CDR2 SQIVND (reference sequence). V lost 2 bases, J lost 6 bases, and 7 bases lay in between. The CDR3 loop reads CASSINRAGELFF. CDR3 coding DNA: TGTGCCAGTAGTATAAACAGGGCCGGGGAGCTGTTTTTT.

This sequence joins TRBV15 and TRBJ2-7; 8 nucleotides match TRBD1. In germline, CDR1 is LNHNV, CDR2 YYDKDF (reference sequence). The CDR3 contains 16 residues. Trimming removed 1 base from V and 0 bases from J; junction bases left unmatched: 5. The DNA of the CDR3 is TGTGCCACCAGCAGAGGTGGGACAGGTAGCTCCTACGAGCAGTACTTC. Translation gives CATSRGGTGSSYEQYF.

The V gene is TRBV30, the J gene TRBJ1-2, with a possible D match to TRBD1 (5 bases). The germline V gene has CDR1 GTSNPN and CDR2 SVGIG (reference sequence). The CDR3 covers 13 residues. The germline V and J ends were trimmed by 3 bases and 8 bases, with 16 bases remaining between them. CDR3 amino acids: CAWSAGSGYGYTF. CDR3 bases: TGTGCCTGGAGCGCAGGGTCAGGGTACGGCTACACCTTC.

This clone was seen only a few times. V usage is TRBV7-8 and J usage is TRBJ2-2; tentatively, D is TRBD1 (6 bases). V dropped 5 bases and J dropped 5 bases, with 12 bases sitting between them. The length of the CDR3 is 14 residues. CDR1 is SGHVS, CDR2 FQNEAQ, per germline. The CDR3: CASSPRGLTGELFF. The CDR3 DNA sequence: TGTGCCAGCAGCCCTAGGGGGTTAACCGGGGAGCTGTTTTTT.